The next 25 T cell receptor beta chains were all read from a single sample in a study of T cells after yellow fever vaccination. Using its own MiXCR run on the 5' RACE reads, TCRdb lists one record per CDR3 protein. The top ten clones hold 37% of a sample with 60,000 to 85,000 distinct CDR3 sequences, approximately 7% of them seen once. The sample consisted of CD8+ T cells sorted from PBMCs, taken about 41 days after the first yellow fever vaccination. The origin of the receptors is a young man who received the YFV17D yellow fever vaccine.

V usage is TRBV6-5 and J usage is TRBJ1-6; D is perhaps TRBD1 (5 bases). Germline V gives CDR1 MNHEY, CDR2 SVGAGI. Trimming shortened V by 2 bases and J by 6 bases, and 17 bases separated the two germline ends. The CDR3 spans 17 residues. In DNA form, the CDR3 reads TGTGCCAGCAGTTACCCCGGGACGGAAGATTTTAATTCACCCCTCCACTTT. Translation gives CASSYPGTEDFNSPLHF.

The sample holds a few counts of this clonotype. J is TRBJ2-5 and V is TRBV12-3 or TRBV12-4; TRBD1 agrees at 7 bases. CDR3 length: 14 residues. Losses at the gene ends were 6 bases for V and 2 bases for J; bases not matched to a gene: 6. This CDR3 is CASSRDSRQETQYF. CDR3 DNA: TGTGCCAGCAGCAGGGACAGCCGGCAAGAGACCCAGTACTTC.

Ten or more counts support this clonotype. The chain combines TRBV29-1 with TRBJ2-5, with TRBD1 matching 8 bases. This CDR3 comprises 13 residues. V shed 6 bases, J shed 1 base, and the junction held 4 bases outside the gene matches. Germline V lookup: CDR1 SQVTM, CDR2 ANQGSEA. CDR3 coding DNA: TGCAGCGTCGACAGGGGTATCCAAGAGACCCAGTACTTC. Translated, it gives CSVDRGIQETQYF.

This clonotype came up many times. V usage is TRBV7-9 and J usage is TRBJ2-2; D might be TRBD2 (6 bases). This CDR3 contains 17 residues. Looked up from germline, CDR1 is SEHNR and CDR2 is FQNEAQ (reference sequence). V was trimmed by 5 bases and J by 4 bases, leaving 20 bases between them. Here the CDR3 DNA reads TGTGCCAGCAGCCCAAGCAGAGGTTTGGGGGGCACCGGGGAGCTGTTTTTT. Protein product: CASSPSRGLGGTGELFF.

The V and J genes are TRBV6-2 or TRBV6-3 and TRBJ1-5; D is undetermined. Trimming left V 0 bases short and J 5 bases short, with 5 bases between. The CDR3 loop spans 13 amino acids. In germline, CDR1 is MNHEY, CDR2 SVGEGT. CDR3 in DNA: TGTGCCAGCAGTTACTCGGCTGATCAGCCCCAGCATTTT. Translated: CASSYSADQPQHF.

Concerning this clonotype itself: This clone may be a read error of a much larger clone one base away. The chain employs TRBV29-1 and TRBJ1-1; possibly TRBD1 for D (6 bases). The CDR3 is 12 residues long. Germline CDR1 is SQVTM and CDR2 is ANQGSEA. The ends were cut back, 6 bases at V and 6 bases at J, with 14 bases in the middle. The CDR3 sequence: CSVGFTGSEAFF. The CDR3, as DNA: TGCAGCGTCGGTTTTACAGGGTCTGAAGCTTTCTTT.

This clonotype was counted many times. This chain connects TRBV6-5 to TRBJ2-5, with D possibly matching TRBD2 (7 bases). The CDR3 sequence is 17 residues long. The germline V and J ends were trimmed by 2 bases and 5 bases, with 21 bases remaining between them. Germline assignment: CDR1 MNHEY and CDR2 SVGAGI. The CDR3 DNA is TGTGCCAGCAGTTACAGCCCTAGCCGGGGGGCCCGTGAGACCCAGTACTTC. Protein: CASSYSPSRGARETQYF.

This clonotype was seen more than once but under ten times. The chain has TRBV7-9 and TRBJ1-6, with 8 bases that match TRBD1. Germline-derived CDR1 and CDR2 are SEHNR and FQNEAQ (reference sequence). V was clipped by 5 bases and J by 10 bases; unmatched bases: 7. The CDR3 totals 14 residues. The CDR3 DNA reads TGTGCCAGCAGCACCTTGACAGGGGTCTCACCCCTCCACTTT. Encoded protein: CASSTLTGVSPLHF.

This clonotype was detected only a few times. This chain uses TRBV3-1 with TRBJ2-6; either TRBD1 or TRBD2 may supply D (5 bases each). The CDR3 sequence is 14 residues long. V gave up 5 bases and J gave up 2 bases, with 7 bases separating them. Germline V gene lookup returns CDR1 LGHDT and CDR2 YNNKEL (reference sequence). The CDR3 nucleotides are TGTGCCAGCAGCTCGGGGCCTGGGGCCAACGTCCTGACTTTC. Translated: CASSSGPGANVLTF.

This clonotype was observed many times. The rearrangement uses TRBV27 and TRBJ2-2, with D possibly being TRBD2 (5 bases). Germline CDR1 reads MNHEY; CDR2 reads SMNVEV (reference sequence). V was shortened by 2 bases and J by 3 bases, with 7 bases between the two germline ends. CDR3 length: 14 amino acids. The chain's CDR3 is CASSLGGYTGELFF. The CDR3 DNA sequence: TGTGCCAGCAGTTTAGGCGGGTACACCGGGGAGCTGTTTTTT.

This clonotype has a count of ten or more. V usage is TRBV6-2 or TRBV6-3 and J usage is TRBJ2-1; D uncertain. The germline V and J ends were trimmed by 6 bases and 5 bases, with 5 bases remaining between them. Germline lookup yields CDR1 MNHEY and CDR2 SVGEGT. The CDR3 has 11 residues. The CDR3 sequence: CASSTNNEQFF. As DNA, the CDR3 is TGTGCCAGCAGCACGAACAATGAGCAGTTCTTC.

The chain employs TRBV28 and TRBJ2-3; the match to TRBD2 covers 11 bases. The trim removed 1 base at V and 4 bases at J, leaving 10 bases unmatched. The CDR3 consists of 18 residues. From germline, CDR1 is MDHEN and CDR2 SYDVKM. CDR3 bases: TGTGCCAGCAGTTTATATTACCATAGCGGGGGGGGCTCAGATACGCAGTATTTT. Its translation is CASSLYYHSGGGSDTQYF.

This clonotype has more than one count but fewer than ten. The chain combines TRBV7-8 with TRBJ1-1; 8 bases line up with TRBD1. After removal of 0 bases from V and 1 base from J, the junction contained 7 bases not matched to a gene. Germline values: CDR1 SGHVS, CDR2 FQNEAQ. This CDR3 has 17 amino acids. The CDR3 bases are TGTGCCAGCAGCTTAGCAGGACAGGGTCTCGGGAACACTGAAGCTTTCTTT. It translates to CASSLAGQGLGNTEAFF.

This clonotype was observed a handful of times. The chain is built from TRBV14 and TRBJ1-4; D ambiguous. Germline V gene lookup returns CDR1 SGHDN and CDR2 FVKESK. The CDR3 is 18 amino acids. V was cut by 0 bases and J by 0 bases, with 14 bases left in between. In nucleotides, the CDR3 is TGTGCCAGCAGCCAAGATGGGCATATCACCGCAACTAATGAAAAACTGTTTTTT. As protein: CASSQDGHITATNEKLFF.

This clonotype was counted ten times or more. The J gene is TRBJ2-3, the V gene TRBV7-9, with a possible D match to TRBD1 (6 bases). The germline gives CDR1 SEHNR, CDR2 FQNEAQ (reference sequence). Trimming cost V 1 base and J 2 bases, with 13 bases left between them. This CDR3 contains 16 residues. The CDR3 DNA sequence: TGTGCCAGCAGCTTAGTTTCCCAGGGGTACACAGATACGCAGTATTTT. It yields the protein CASSLVSQGYTDTQYF.

This clonotype was seen ten or more times. The chain recombines TRBV7-6 with TRBJ2-2; D call uncertain. V lost 8 bases to trimming and J lost 6 bases, with 10 bases between them. This CDR3 contains 12 residues. CDR1 is SGHVS and CDR2 is FNYEAQ in the germline V gene. In DNA, the CDR3 is TGTGCCAGCCTTGTGTACGCCGGGGAGCTGTTTTTT. It yields the protein CASLVYAGELFF.

This clonotype was seen a handful of times. The chain joins TRBV7-6 to TRBJ2-3; TRBD2 aligns across 10 bases. V lost 4 bases and J lost 2; bases outside the gene matches: 6. Looked up from germline, CDR1 is SGHVS and CDR2 is FNYEAQ. This CDR3 is 16 amino acids long. In nucleotides, the CDR3 is TGTGCCAGCAGCTCCTTAGCGGGGGGTGCCACAGATACGCAGTATTTT. It codes for CASSSLAGGATDTQYF.

This clonotype has more than one count but fewer than ten. The genes are TRBV6-5 and TRBJ1-6; D unresolved. The CDR3 contains 15 residues. Between the trimmed V and J ends, which lost 2 bases and 3 bases, there was a span of 8 bases. In germline, CDR1 is MNHEY, CDR2 SVGAGI. The CDR3 loop is CASSYGEIYNSPLHF. The CDR3, as DNA: TGTGCCAGCAGTTACGGAGAGATCTATAATTCACCCCTCCACTTT.

This clonotype was picked up many times. The V gene is TRBV5-5, the J gene TRBJ2-1; D is unclear. The germline gives CDR1 SGHKS, CDR2 YYEKEE (reference sequence). The CDR3 has 13 residues. V dropped 1 base and J dropped 7 bases, with 9 bases sitting between them. CDR3 region: CASSLILGNEQFF. As DNA, the CDR3 is TGTGCCAGCAGCTTGATTTTGGGAAATGAGCAGTTCTTC. Full variable domain (rest looked up from reference TRBV5-5 and TRBJ2-1): DAGVTQSPTHLIKTRGQQVTLRCSPISGHKSVSWYQQVLGQGPQFIFQYYEKEERGRGNFPDRFSARQFPNYSSELNVNALLLGDSALYLCASSLILGNEQFFGPGTRLTVL.

The J gene is TRBJ1-4, the V gene TRBV20-1, with D unresolved. The CDR3 length is 15 residues. Trimming removed 0 bases at V and 0 bases at J, with 8 bases between. From germline, CDR1 is DFQATT and CDR2 SNEGSKA (reference sequence). CDR3 in DNA: TGCAGTGCTAGAGATTACGGGCCAACTAATGAAAAACTGTTTTTT. Protein sequence: CSARDYGPTNEKLFF.

Many counts were recorded for this clonotype. The V gene is TRBV6-5, the J gene TRBJ2-1, with D unresolved. The CDR3 extends over 13 amino acids. The V end lost 0 bases, the J end lost 7 bases, and 7 bases lay between the germline ends. Germline CDR1 MNHEY, CDR2 SVGAGI. The CDR3 protein is CASSYSALNEQFF. DNA of the CDR3: TGTGCCAGCAGTTACTCGGCCTTAAATGAGCAGTTCTTC.

Written as DNA, the CDR3 is TGCGCCAGCAGCCAAGGCCGTAGCTCCTACAATGAGCAGTTCTTC. It encodes CASSQGRSSYNEQFF. The chain recombines TRBV4-3 with TRBJ2-1, with D unresolved. The CDR3 consists of 15 residues. Germline assignment: CDR1 LGHNA and CDR2 YSLEER. Trimming removed 1 base at V and 0 bases at J, with 7 bases between.

This clonotype was seen more than once but under ten times. The rearrangement uses TRBV11-2 and TRBJ2-5, with TRBD2 matching over 9 bases. Germline CDR1 SGHAT, CDR2 FQNNGV. The CDR3 covers 17 residues. Trimming cost V 3 bases and J 5 bases; bases outside gene matches: 13. The CDR3 is CASSLGPQAGGLETQYF. The CDR3 region has the DNA TGTGCCAGCAGCTTGGGCCCTCAGGCGGGGGGGCTGGAGACCCAGTACTTC.

The chain uses TRBV5-1 and TRBJ1-6; 8 bases are a match to TRBD1. CDR1 and CDR2 from the germline V gene are SGHRS and YFSETQ. Unmatched junction bases numbered 9, after V lost 0 bases and J lost 10 bases. The CDR3 sequence is 16 residues long. The CDR3 here is CASSLAGQGAKSPLHF. The CDR3 DNA sequence: TGCGCCAGCAGCTTGGCCGGGCAGGGGGCTAAGTCACCCCTCCACTTT.

The gene calls are TRBV11-1 and TRBJ2-1; TRBD2 matches at 9 bases. Losses at the gene ends were 1 base for V and 6 bases for J; bases not matched to a gene: 16. This CDR3 comprises 19 residues. CDR1 and CDR2 (germline): SGHAT, FQDESV (reference sequence). CDR3 region: CASSLGIAGGPIVPNEQFF. CDR3 in DNA: TGTGCCAGCAGCTTAGGGATCGCGGGGGGGCCGATCGTTCCCAATGAGCAGTTCTTC. Together with reference TRBV11-1 and TRBJ2-1, the CDR3 gives the full variable domain: EAEVAQSPRYKITEKSQAVAFWCDPISGHATLYWYRQILGQGPELLVQFQDESVVDDSQLPKDRFSAERLKGVDSTLKIQPAELGDSAMYLCASSLGIAGGPIVPNEQFFGPGTRLTVL.